These 21 T cell receptor beta chains were sequenced from one sample in a study of shared clonotypes between healthy human individuals. The repertoire was sequenced with immunoSEQ multiplex PCR; TCRdb's copy has only in-frame clones and lacks some. The table records approximately 440,000 clones, more than 70% of them present only once. The sample consisted of PBMCs. The receptors stem from a woman aged 40 to 50 in good health. Some clones in this sample may be carry-over from other donors' samples.

The chain is built from TRBV21-1 and TRBJ2-7; TRBD2 was called by the table and not checked on the DNA. TRBV21-1 is a known pseudogene. There are 16 residues in the CDR3. In nucleotides, the CDR3 is TGTGCCAGCAGCGCCCTTGTGGGACTAGACTCCTACGAGCAGTACTTC. As protein: CASSALVGLDSYEQYF.

The chain has TRBV28 and TRBJ2-7, with 7 bases fitting TRBD1. The V and J ends lost 8 bases and 5 bases, in that order; junction bases with no gene match: 3. The V gene's germline CDR1 is MDHEN and CDR2 SYDVKM. The CDR3 extends over 11 amino acids. CDR3 DNA sequence: TGTGCCAGCCGACAGGGTAACGAGCAGTACTTC. Amino acid sequence: CASRQGNEQYF. Supplemented by reference TRBV28 and TRBJ2-7, the full variable domain reads DVKVTQSSRYLVKRTGEKVFLECVQDMDHENMFWYRQDPGLGLRLIYFSYDVKMKEKGDIPEGYSVSREKKERFSLILESASTNQTSMYLCASRQGNEQYFGPGTRLTVT.

The chain combines TRBV19 with TRBJ2-3; D remains ambiguous. CDR3 size: 14 residues. V dropped 3 bases and J dropped 2 bases, with 9 bases sitting between them. Germline CDR1 is LNHDA and CDR2 is SQIVND (reference sequence). CDR3 in DNA: TGTGCCAGTAGTATCCCTGGGCTCACAGATACGCAGTATTTT. Translated: CASSIPGLTDTQYF. Combining the CDR3 with reference TRBV19 and TRBJ2-3 gives the whole variable domain DGGITQSPKYLFRKEGQNVTLSCEQNLNHDAMYWYRQDPGQGLRLIYYSQIVNDFQKGDIAEGYSVSREKKESFPLTVTSAQKNPTAFYLCASSIPGLTDTQYFGPGTRLTVL.

The rearrangement joins TRBV7-8 to TRBJ2-1; 11 bases fit TRBD2. J lost 3 bases, V lost 5 bases, and 9 bases had no gene match. From germline, CDR1 is SGHVS and CDR2 FQNEAQ. The CDR3 contains 17 residues. The CDR3 DNA is TGTGCCAGCAGCCCCCTAGCGGGAGGTCCGGGCTACAATGAGCAGTTCTTC. Encoded protein: CASSPLAGGPGYNEQFF.

This clone has only a few counts. The sample carries other DNA sequences with the same CDR3. This chain joins TRBV19 and TRBJ2-3; no clear D gene. Trimming stripped 3 bases from V and 1 base from J, with 5 bases between. CDR1 is LNHDA and CDR2 is SQIVND in the germline V gene (reference sequence). The length of the CDR3 is 13 residues. As DNA, the CDR3 is TGTGCCAGTAGTATGAGCGGCACAGATACGCAGTATTTT. Translated: CASSMSGTDTQYF.

This chain uses TRBV28 with TRBJ1-2; 9 bases map to TRBD1. The CDR3 runs to 12 residues. Germline trimming cut 8 bases from V and 8 bases from J; bases unmatched to any gene: 6. CDR1 is MDHEN and CDR2 is SYDVKM in the germline V gene. The CDR3 DNA reads as TGTGCCAGCGGGACAGGGACTGAGGGCTACACCTTC. It codes for CASGTGTEGYTF.

The J gene is TRBJ1-2, the V gene TRBV11-2; TRBD1 might be the D (6 bases). The CDR3 is made up of 13 amino acids. Trimming removed 1 base at V and 7 bases at J, with 10 bases between. Germline CDR1 SGHAT, CDR2 FQNNGV. CDR3 region: CASSLAAGVGYTF. In DNA form, the CDR3 reads TGTGCCAGCAGCTTAGCGGCAGGGGTTGGCTACACCTTC.

The chain has TRBV29-1 and TRBJ1-5, with 9 bases lining up with TRBD1. V was clipped by 6 bases and J by 4 bases; unmatched bases: 4. CDR1 SQVTM and CDR2 ANQGSEA come from the germline V gene. CDR3 length: 13 residues. The CDR3 bases are TGCAGCGTGTTACAGGGGGCTAATCAGCCCCAGCATTTT. It codes for CSVLQGANQPQHF. Looking up the rest from reference TRBV29-1 and TRBJ1-5 gives the full variable domain: SAVISQKPSRDICQRGTSLTIQCQVDSQVTMMFWYRQQPGQSLTLIATANQGSEATYESGFVIDKFPISRPNLTFSTLTVSNMSPEDSSIYLCSVLQGANQPQHFGDGTRLSIL.

The chain couples TRBV6-6 to TRBJ2-5; TRBD1 agrees at 10 bases. The J call may not be correct, given that the DNA end is closer to TRBJ2-7. This CDR3 spans 15 amino acids. CDR1 MNHNY and CDR2 SVGAGI come from the germline V gene (reference sequence). CDR3 sequence: CASSDWDRGSYEQYF. The CDR3 DNA reads as TGTGCCAGCAGTGACTGGGACAGGGGCTCCTACGAGCAGTACTTC.

With respect to this clone: This CDR3 is also generated by other DNA sequences in the sample. The V gene is TRBV7-2, the J gene TRBJ1-4; D possibly corresponds to TRBD1 (5 bases). Germline CDR1 is SGHTA and CDR2 is FQGNSA. V was trimmed by 5 bases and J by 4 bases, leaving 11 bases between them. The CDR3 sequence is 14 residues long. Here the CDR3 reads CASSPPGHNEKLFF. Here the CDR3 DNA reads TGTGCCAGCAGCCCCCCAGGACATAATGAAAAACTGTTTTTT. Full variable domain (remainder filled in from reference TRBV7-2 and TRBJ1-4): GAGVSQSPSNKVTEKGKDVELRCDPISGHTALYWYRQSLGQGLEFLIYFQGNSAPDKSGLPSDRFSAERTGGSVSTLTIQRTQQEDSAVYLCASSPPGHNEKLFFGSGTQLSVL.

In the case of this clone: A read error is likely here: a far larger clone is one base away. Other DNA variants within this sample encode the same CDR3. This sequence joins TRBV5-1 and TRBJ1-2; weak D call: TRBD1 (6 bases). The CDR3 has 15 residues. Between the trimmed V and J ends, which lost 0 bases and 2 bases, there was a span of 11 bases. From germline, CDR1 is SGHRS and CDR2 YFSETQ. The DNA for the CDR3 is TGCGCCAGCAGCTTGGCTGGGACAACCAACTATGGCTACACCTTC. Protein: CASSLAGTTNYGYTF.

About this clone itself: A clone one base away is much larger, so this may be a read error. The same CDR3 can be traced to other DNA sequences in this sample. This CDR3 reads CSVATSAGPETQYF. The DNA for the CDR3 is TGCAGCGTCGCCACTAGCGCGGGCCCTGAGACCCAGTACTTC. The gene calls are TRBV29-1 and TRBJ2-5; 7 bases match TRBD2. The CDR3 extends over 14 amino acids. The germline gives CDR1 SQVTM, CDR2 ANQGSEA. Trimming removed 6 bases from V and 5 bases from J; junction bases left unmatched: 12.

The CDR3 region is CASSLTSSNTDTQYF. CDR3 nucleotide sequence: TGTGCCAGCAGCTTAACTAGTAGTAACACAGATACGCAGTATTTT. V gene TRBV7-9 combines with J gene TRBJ2-3, with D possibly TRBD2 on 5 matching bases. V was trimmed by 2 bases and J by 2 bases, leaving 11 bases between them. Germline loops: CDR1 SEHNR, CDR2 FQNEAQ (reference sequence). This CDR3 comprises 15 residues. Full variable domain (rest looked up from reference TRBV7-9 and TRBJ2-3): DTGVSQNPRHKITKRGQNVTFRCDPISEHNRLYWYRQTLGQGPEFLTYFQNEAQLEKSRLLSDRFSAERPKGSFSTLEIQRTEQGDSAMYLCASSLTSSNTDTQYFGPGTRLTVL.

This clone came up a few times. The chain joins TRBV7-2 to TRBJ2-7; D is unclear. Deletions cut 10 bases from V and 5 bases from J, with 12 bases between. The CDR3 extends over 11 amino acids. Germline V CDR1 and CDR2: SGHTA, FQGNSA. CDR3 region: CAISSGDEQYF. DNA of the CDR3: TGTGCCATCTCGAGTGGCGACGAGCAGTACTTC. Full variable domain (missing parts from reference TRBV7-2 and TRBJ2-7): GAGVSQSPSNKVTEKGKDVELRCDPISGHTALYWYRQSLGQGLEFLIYFQGNSAPDKSGLPSDRFSAERTGGSVSTLTIQRTQQEDSAVYLCAISSGDEQYFGPGTRLTVT.

The chain couples TRBV5-1 to TRBJ2-2; TRBD1 matches at 11 bases. CDR1 SGHRS and CDR2 YFSETQ come from the germline V gene. V lost 1 base, J lost 9 bases, and 8 bases stayed unmatched. This CDR3 has 16 residues. CDR3: CASSLRGQGAVRELFF. The CDR3 coding sequence is TGCGCCAGCAGCTTGCGAGGACAGGGGGCTGTTCGGGAGCTGTTTTTT.

The CDR3 spells CASSLPSGGNEQFF. CDR3 nucleotides: TGTGCCAGCAGCTTGCCTAGCGGGGGCAATGAGCAGTTCTTC. The J gene is TRBJ2-1, the V gene TRBV7-6, with 10 bases lining up with TRBD2. The germline V gene has CDR1 SGHVS and CDR2 FNYEAQ. V was clipped by 3 bases and J by 6 bases; unmatched bases: 2. This CDR3 has 14 amino acids.

This chain's CDR3 is CAGRDRGLNGYTF. The DNA for the CDR3 is TGTGCCGGCAGGGACAGGGGGCTGAATGGCTACACCTTC. V and J are TRBV30 and TRBJ1-2; 12 nucleotides line up with TRBD1. Germline CDR1 reads GTSNPN; CDR2 reads SVGIG (reference sequence). The CDR3 is 13 residues long. The trim removed 8 bases at V and 6 bases at J, leaving 7 bases unmatched.

Only a few counts were recorded for this clone. The chain combines TRBV27 with TRBJ2-5; 8 positions agree with TRBD2. CDR1 MNHEY and CDR2 SMNVEV come from the germline V gene (reference sequence). Trimming cost V 2 bases and J 1 base; bases outside gene matches: 3. This CDR3 comprises 15 residues. The CDR3 nucleotides are TGTGCCAGCAGTTTAAGTCTAGCGGGCCAAGAGACCCAGTACTTC. It encodes CASSLSLAGQETQYF.

As to this clone: A read error is possible here, since a much larger clone lies one base away. This sample also contains other DNA sequences that code for the same CDR3. The V and J genes are TRBV27 and TRBJ2-2; 9 bases agree with TRBD1. The CDR3 is 18 amino acids. The germline CDR1 and CDR2 sequences are MNHEY and SMNVEV (reference sequence). CDR3 DNA: TGCGCCAGCAGTTTATTCGGGACAGGGTTTGCGGGCACCGGGGAGCTGTTTTTT. It specifies CASSLFGTGFAGTGELFF.

The chain has TRBV5-8 and TRBJ2-2; possible D gene TRBD1, 6 bases. Germline values: CDR1 SGHTS, CDR2 YDEGEE. The ends were cut back, 4 bases at V and 1 base at J, with 23 bases in the middle. The CDR3 consists of 19 residues. The CDR3 nucleotides read TGTGCCAGCAGCCTCTGGTACGGTCAGGGGACCGGGAACACCGGGGAGCTGTTTTTT. Its translation: CASSLWYGQGTGNTGELFF.

This clone was detected a few times. A read error is the likely source, as a far larger clone sits one nucleotide away. V gene TRBV5-4 combines with J gene TRBJ1-2; D not resolved. CDR1 and CDR2 from the germline V gene are SGHNT and YYREEE (reference sequence). V was clipped by 5 bases and J by 4 bases, with 12 bases between them. The CDR3 totals 13 residues. This CDR3 reads CASRGNGVYGYTF. The CDR3 DNA follows: TGTGCCAGCAGGGGGAACGGCGTCTATGGCTACACCTTC.